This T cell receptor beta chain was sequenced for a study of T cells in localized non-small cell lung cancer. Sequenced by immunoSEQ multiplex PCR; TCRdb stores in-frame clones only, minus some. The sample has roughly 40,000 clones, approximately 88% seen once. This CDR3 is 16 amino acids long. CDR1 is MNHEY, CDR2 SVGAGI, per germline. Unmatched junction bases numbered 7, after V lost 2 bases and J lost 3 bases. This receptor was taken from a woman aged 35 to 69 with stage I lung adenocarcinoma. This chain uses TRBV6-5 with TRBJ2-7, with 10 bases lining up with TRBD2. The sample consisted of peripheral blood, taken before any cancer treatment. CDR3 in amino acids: CASSYLDSGGNYEQYF. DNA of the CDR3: TGTGCCAGCAGTTACCTCGATAGCGGGGGGAACTACGAGCAGTACTTC.